This T cell receptor (beta chain) was identified during a study of T-cell reconstitution after alpha-beta-depleted transplantation in children. Preparing the TCRbeta library involved the use of unique molecular identifiers. TCRdb re-called the PCR reads with MiXCR, one entry per CDR3 protein. Of approximately 1,000,000 distinct CDR3 sequences in the sample, roughly 29% were seen once. The CDR3 has 17 residues. V was shortened by 2 bases and J by 0 bases, with 15 bases between the two germline ends. CDR1 MNHEY and CDR2 SVGAGI come from the germline V gene. This receptor was obtained from a boy under two years old who had a stem cell transplant for SCID, so the T cells may come from the graft donor. The chain carries TRBV6-5 and TRBJ2-3, with D possibly being TRBD2 (6 bases). The source material was PBMCs, mostly from graft donor cells, sampled 360 days after TCRalphabeta/CD19-depleted stem cell transplant. CDR3 nucleotide sequence: TGTGCCAGCAGTTACCCCCCATCGAGCGGGAGCACAGATACGCAGTATTTT. It yields the protein CASSYPPSSGSTDTQYF.